This TCR beta chain stems from a study of T cell repertoires in cytomegalovirus infection. Study overall: In public TCR beta signatures, there were indications of both CMV infection and matching HLA type.

This clonotype was seen a few times. What it binds is unknown. Germline CDR1 SGHDN, CDR2 FVKESK. The CDR3 spans 15 residues. Trimming pared 2 bases from V and 3 bases from J, leaving 8 bases between. Broader study findings: Frequencies of public TCR beta families were cumulated, and this identified carriers of CMV plus the relevant HLA. HLA-C-restricted CMV clonotypes gave the most frequent clonotype in two of eight donors.

TCRdb re-derived calls from the reads in MiXCR, one entry per CDR3 protein. The sample yields about 200,000 distinct CDR3 sequences, roughly 9% seen once. The source is a human donor in good health (CMV status not recorded). Some clones in this sample may be carry-over from other donors' samples. This chain joins TRBV14 and TRBJ2-6; maybe TRBD2 (5 bases). Sequencing was carried out using PBMCs. CDR3 bases: TGTGCCAGCAGCCAATCACTAGGTGGGGCCAACGTCCTGACTTTC. This translates into CASSQSLGGANVLTF.